Listed here is a single T cell receptor (beta chain). Libraries were prepared by immunoSEQ multiplex PCR; TCRdb keeps only in-frame clonotypes and omits some of them. The sample contains about 43,000 clones, around nine tenths of which appear only once. These data belong to a study of OX40 agonist ivuxolimab in advanced cancers. Study summary: Three patients, one with hepatocellular carcinoma and two with cutaneous melanoma, achieved partial responses.

Germline CDR1 reads SGHAT; CDR2 reads FQNNGV. V dropped 6 bases and J dropped 7; count of bases not matched to a gene: 8. The CDR3 contains 16 residues. The starting material was CD4+ or CD8+ T cells sorted from blood, obtained in a trial of the OX40 agonist ivuxolimab. V and J are TRBV11-2 and TRBJ2-2; 13 positions match TRBD2. The sequence was collected from an adult with an advanced solid tumor such as melanoma, head and neck, liver or kidney cancer. For the CDR3, the DNA is TGTGCCAGCAGTTCAGGGACTAGCGGGACCGTCGGGGAGCTGTTTTTT. Translating it yields CASSSGTSGTVGELFF.